This TCR beta chain came from a study of blood T cell repertoires in COVID-19. Study-level background: From T cells, B-cell-depleted T cells, or PBMCs came the material, which was cDNA or gDNA.

The sample holds a few counts of this clone. The V gene lost 9 bases and the J gene lost 8 bases, with 10 bases spanning the gap. Germline CDR1 and CDR2: LNHDA and SQIVND (reference sequence). The CDR3 is 11 amino acids. In the original workflow: Amplification of reference gene primers provided the estimated nucleated cell counts. Some clones are missing from TCRdb's copy, which holds only in-frame ones; the method was immunoSEQ multiplex PCR. That table is the source of V, J and clone size, and D and trimming were worked out from the DNA. The sample yields roughly 190,000 clones, approximately 90% seen once.

This sequence was found in a man over 45 with acute or convalescent COVID-19. The V call is TRBV19, the J call TRBJ2-2; the D gene is possibly TRBD2 (5 bases). Material for sequencing was peripheral blood. The CDR3: CASGIFGELFF. For the CDR3, the DNA is TGTGCCAGCGGGATTTTTGGGGAGCTGTTTTTT.